Detailed here is one TCR beta chain. Authors' processing steps: Estimation of nucleated cell counts relied on the amplification of reference gene primers. The method was immunoSEQ multiplex PCR; TCRdb's version includes in-frame clones alone and lacks a portion of them. The V and J calls and clone size are taken from that table; D and trimming were inferred from the DNA. Altogether about 310,000 clones are present, over 85% being singletons, with the ten largest covering roughly a tenth. Everyone who took part was about 18 to 90 years old, and they came from some 23 US areas. This specimen comes from a study of blood T cell repertoires in COVID-19. This CDR3 has 16 residues. V was pared by 5 bases and J by 2 bases, with 17 bases between. CDR1 is MGHRA, CDR2 YSYEKL, per germline.

The chain uses TRBV4-1 and TRBJ2-3, with D perhaps TRBD1 (6 bases). Sequenced input: PBMCs or T cells enriched from blood (not recorded which). The source is a woman in her 30s who had recovered from COVID-19. The CDR3, as DNA: TGCGCCAGCAGCAATTCGATGGGGGCCCCCACAGATACGCAGTATTTT. It specifies CASSNSMGAPTDTQYF.